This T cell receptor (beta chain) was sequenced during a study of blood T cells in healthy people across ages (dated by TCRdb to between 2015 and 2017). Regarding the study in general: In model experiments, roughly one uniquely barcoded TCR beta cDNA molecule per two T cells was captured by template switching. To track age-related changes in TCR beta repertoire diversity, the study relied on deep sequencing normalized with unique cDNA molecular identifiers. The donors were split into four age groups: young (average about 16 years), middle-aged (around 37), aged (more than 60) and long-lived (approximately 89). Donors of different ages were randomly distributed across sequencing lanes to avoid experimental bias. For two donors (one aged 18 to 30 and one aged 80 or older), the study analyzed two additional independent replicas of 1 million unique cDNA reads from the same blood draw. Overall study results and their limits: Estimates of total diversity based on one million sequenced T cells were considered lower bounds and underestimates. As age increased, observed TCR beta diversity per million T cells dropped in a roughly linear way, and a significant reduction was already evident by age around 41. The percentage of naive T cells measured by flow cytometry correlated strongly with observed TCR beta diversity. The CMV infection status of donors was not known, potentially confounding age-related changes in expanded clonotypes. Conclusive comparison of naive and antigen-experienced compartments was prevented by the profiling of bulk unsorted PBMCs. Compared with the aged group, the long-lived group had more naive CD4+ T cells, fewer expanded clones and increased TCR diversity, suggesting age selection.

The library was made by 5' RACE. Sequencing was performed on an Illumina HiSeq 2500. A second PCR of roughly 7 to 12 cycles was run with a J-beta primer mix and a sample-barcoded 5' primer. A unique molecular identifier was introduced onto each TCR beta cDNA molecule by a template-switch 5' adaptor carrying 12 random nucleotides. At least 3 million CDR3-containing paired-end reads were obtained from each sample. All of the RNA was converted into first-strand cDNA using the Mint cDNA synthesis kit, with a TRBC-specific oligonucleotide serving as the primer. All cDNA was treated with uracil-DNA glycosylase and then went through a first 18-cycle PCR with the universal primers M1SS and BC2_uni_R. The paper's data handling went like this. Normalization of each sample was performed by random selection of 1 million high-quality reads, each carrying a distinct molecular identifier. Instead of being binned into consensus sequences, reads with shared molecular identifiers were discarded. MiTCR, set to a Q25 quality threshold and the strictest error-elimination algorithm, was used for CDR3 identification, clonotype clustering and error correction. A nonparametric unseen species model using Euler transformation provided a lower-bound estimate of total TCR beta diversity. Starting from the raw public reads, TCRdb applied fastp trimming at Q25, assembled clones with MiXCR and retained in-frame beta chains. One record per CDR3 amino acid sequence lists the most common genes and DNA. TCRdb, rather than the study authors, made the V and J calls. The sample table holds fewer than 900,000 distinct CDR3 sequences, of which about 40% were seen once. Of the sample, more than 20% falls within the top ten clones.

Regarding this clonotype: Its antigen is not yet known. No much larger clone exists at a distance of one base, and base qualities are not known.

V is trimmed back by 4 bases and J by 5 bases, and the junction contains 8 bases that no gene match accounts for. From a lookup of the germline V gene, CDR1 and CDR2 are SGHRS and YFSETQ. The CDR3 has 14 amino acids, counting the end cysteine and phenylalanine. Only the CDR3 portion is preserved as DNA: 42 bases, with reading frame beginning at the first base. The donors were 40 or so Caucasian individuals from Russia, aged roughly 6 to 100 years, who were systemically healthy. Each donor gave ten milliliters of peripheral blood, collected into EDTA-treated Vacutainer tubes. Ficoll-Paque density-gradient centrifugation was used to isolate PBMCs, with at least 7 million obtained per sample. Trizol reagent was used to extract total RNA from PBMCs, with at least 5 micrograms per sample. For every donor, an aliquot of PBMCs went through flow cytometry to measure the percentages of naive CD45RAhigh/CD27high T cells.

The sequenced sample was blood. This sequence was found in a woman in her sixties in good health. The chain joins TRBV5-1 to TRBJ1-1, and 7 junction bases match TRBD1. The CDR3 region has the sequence CASSVTGEKTEAFF. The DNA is TGCGCCAGCAGCGTTACAGGGGAGAAGACTGAAGCTTTCTTT.